This T cell receptor beta chain was recovered during a study of neurological immune-mediated disorders. This clonotype was seen at least ten times. From the 5' RACE reads, TCRdb called clonotypes with MiXCR, one entry per CDR3 protein. Of 80,000 to 85,000 distinct CDR3 sequences listed, roughly 2.6% are singletons. This CDR3 contains 15 residues. V lost 1 base to trimming and J lost 7 bases; unmatched junction nucleotides: 3. The germline V gene has CDR1 SGHAT and CDR2 FQNNGV. Sequences were obtained from PBMCs. The clonotype was recovered from a woman aged 25 to 39 with multiple sclerosis. The V gene is TRBV11-2, the J gene TRBJ1-3; the match to TRBD1 covers 11 bases. The CDR3 is CASSLAGTGGNTIYF. CDR3 sequence (DNA): TGTGCCAGCAGCTTAGCTGGGACAGGGGGGAACACCATATATTTT.